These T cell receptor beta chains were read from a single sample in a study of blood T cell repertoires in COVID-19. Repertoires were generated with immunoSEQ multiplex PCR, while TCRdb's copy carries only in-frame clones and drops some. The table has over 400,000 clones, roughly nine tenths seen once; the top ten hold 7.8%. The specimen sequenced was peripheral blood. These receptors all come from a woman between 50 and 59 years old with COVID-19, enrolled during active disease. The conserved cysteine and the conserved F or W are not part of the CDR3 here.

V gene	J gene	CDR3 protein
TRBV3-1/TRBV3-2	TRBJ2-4	ASSQGAPDIQY
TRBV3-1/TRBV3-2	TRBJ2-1	ASSQGTGTYNEQF
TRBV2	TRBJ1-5	ASSELPSNQPQH
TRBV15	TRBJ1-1	ATSRSRSNTEAF
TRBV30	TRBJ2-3	AWSVLPGDTQY
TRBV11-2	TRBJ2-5	ASSLIFGGETQY
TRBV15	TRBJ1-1	ATSRGGQGGHTEAF
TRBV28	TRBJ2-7	ASKTGSYEQY
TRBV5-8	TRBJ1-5	ATRKEGGQPQH
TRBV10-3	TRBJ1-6	AISEYASDSPLH
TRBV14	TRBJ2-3	ASSQVGTSTDTQY
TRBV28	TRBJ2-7	ASAIQGAWGEQY
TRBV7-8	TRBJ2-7	ASKTGLSSYEQY
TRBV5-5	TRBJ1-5	ASSPTGGNQPQH
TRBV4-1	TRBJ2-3	ASSGQRGGTDTQY
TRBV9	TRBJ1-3	ASSVGAALGNTIY
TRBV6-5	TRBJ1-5	ASRRSNQPQH
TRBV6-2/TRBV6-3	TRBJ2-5	ASSPGGGGQETQY
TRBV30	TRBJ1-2	AWVPRTGSGYT
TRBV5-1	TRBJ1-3	ASSFQGSSGNTIY
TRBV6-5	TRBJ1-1	ASRRPGGVEAF
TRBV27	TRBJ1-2	ASSSVTQGNYGYT
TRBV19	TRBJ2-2	ASRQVGTGELF
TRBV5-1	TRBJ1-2	ASSLETGTNYGYT
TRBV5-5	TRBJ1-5	ASSRQGAGNQPQH
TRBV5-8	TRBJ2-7	ASSLLSRRSEQY
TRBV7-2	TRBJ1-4	ASSPQSGVHEKLF
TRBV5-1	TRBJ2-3	ASSLGLASSTDTQY
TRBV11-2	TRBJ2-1	ASSPLAGAYGEQF
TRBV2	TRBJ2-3	ASSLAISTDTQY
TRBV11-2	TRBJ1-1	ASSLRGAGLNTEAF
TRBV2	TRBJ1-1	ASSKNNRGGEAF
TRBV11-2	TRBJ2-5	ASSPQETQY
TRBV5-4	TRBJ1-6	ASSLGAQLSRDNSPLH
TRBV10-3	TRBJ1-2	AISQRTDSGYT
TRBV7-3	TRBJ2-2	ASSLTGTGRTGELF
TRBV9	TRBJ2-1	ASSASGGGAYNEQF
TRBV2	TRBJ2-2	ASSVTGEDTGELF
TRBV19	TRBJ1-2	ASSMTGWYGYT
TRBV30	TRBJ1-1	AWIKNLRNTEAF
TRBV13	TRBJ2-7	ASSFVGDNYEQY
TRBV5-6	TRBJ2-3	ASSLGLIQGTDTQY
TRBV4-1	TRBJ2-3	ASSQESFGGETDTQY
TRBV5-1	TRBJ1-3	ASGTGEAGNTIY
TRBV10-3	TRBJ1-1	AISDYRDRNTEAF
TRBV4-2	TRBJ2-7	ASSQAEDGGEQY
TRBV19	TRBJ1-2	ASSMGDRWYGYT
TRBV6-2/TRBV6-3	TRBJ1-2	ASSYDPGDYGYT
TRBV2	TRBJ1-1	ASSEGGAMNTEAF
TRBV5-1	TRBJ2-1	ASSPLAGDGYNEQF
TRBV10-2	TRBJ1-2	ASIKGAKGGYT
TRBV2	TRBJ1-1	ASTGQGTEAF
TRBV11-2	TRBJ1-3	ASSSFARHYSGNTIY
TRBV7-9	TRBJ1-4	ASSSAWTNEKLF
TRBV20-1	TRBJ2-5	SAGGGDGPTQQETQY
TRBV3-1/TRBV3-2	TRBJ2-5	ASSAGTGQVQETQY
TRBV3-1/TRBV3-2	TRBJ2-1	ASSPQGTGSGNEQF
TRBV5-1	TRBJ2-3	ASSLKRLARVTDTQY
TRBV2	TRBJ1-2	ASSQTPGSMHGYT
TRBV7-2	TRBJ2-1	ASSLKDRGPNEQF